This T cell receptor (beta chain) was identified during a study of tumor-infiltrating lymphocytes in localized non-small cell lung cancer. This clone occurred once. This CDR3 contains 16 residues. Germline assignment: CDR1 MGHDK and CDR2 SYGVNS. V lost 4 bases and J lost 2; bases outside the gene matches: 10. Using immunoSEQ multiplex PCR, the repertoire was profiled, and TCRdb retains in-frame clones only, with some absent. In the table there are 25,000 to 30,000 clones, 75% to 90% of which are singletons. The receptor's source is a human donor with non-small cell lung cancer. The sample was lung tumor tissue. V gene TRBV25-1 combines with J gene TRBJ1-2; the match to TRBD1 covers 7 bases. The CDR3, as DNA: TGTGCCAGCAGTGTACCTCAAACAGGGGACAACTATGGCTACACCTTC. Its protein is CASSVPQTGDNYGYTF.